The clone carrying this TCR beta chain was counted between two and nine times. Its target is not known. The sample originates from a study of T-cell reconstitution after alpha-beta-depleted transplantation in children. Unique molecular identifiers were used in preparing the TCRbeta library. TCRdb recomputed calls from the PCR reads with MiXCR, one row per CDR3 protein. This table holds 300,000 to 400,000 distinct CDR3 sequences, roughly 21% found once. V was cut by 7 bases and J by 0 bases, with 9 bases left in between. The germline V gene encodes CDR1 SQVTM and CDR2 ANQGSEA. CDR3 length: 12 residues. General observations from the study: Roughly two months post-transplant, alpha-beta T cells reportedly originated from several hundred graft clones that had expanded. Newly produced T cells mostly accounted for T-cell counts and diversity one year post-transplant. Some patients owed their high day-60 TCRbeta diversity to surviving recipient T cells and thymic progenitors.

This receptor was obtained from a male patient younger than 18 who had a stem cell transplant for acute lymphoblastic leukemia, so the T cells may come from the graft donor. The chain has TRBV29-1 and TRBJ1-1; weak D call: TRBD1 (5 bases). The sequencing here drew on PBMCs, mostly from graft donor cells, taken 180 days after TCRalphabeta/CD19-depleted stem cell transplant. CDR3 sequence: CSAGHLNTEAFF. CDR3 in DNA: TGCAGCGCCGGACACCTGAACACTGAAGCTTTCTTT.